These 30 T cell receptor beta chains were all obtained from the same sample, sequenced in a study of blood T cell repertoires in COVID-19 (TCRdb year 2020). Libraries were constructed by the immunoSEQ multiplex PCR assay. The clones in this table, taken by TCRdb from immuneACCESS, are in-frame only. Not every clone is retained; where verified, under half of the shortfall comes from an unresolved V gene, and the cause of the rest is unknown. Across this sample there are approximately 210,000 clones, with 85% to 90% seen only once. Clones ranked in the top ten supply 9.5% to 13% of the sample. The sample was peripheral blood. These receptors were obtained from a man aged 50-60 years with COVID-19, enrolled during active disease.

The rearrangement uses TRBV6-5 and TRBJ2-3; 7 bases are a match to TRBD1. With V trimmed by 2 bases and J by 2 bases, 4 bases remained unmatched. CDR1 MNHEY and CDR2 SVGAGI come from the germline V gene. The CDR3 has 15 amino acids. The CDR3, as DNA: TGTGCCAGCAGTTACGGGACAGCTGTCACAGATACGCAGTATTTT. Its translation: CASSYGTAVTDTQYF.

The chain links TRBV7-6 to TRBJ1-2; no reliable D call. The V end lost 5 bases, the J end lost 3 bases, and 7 bases lay between the germline ends. Germline V gives CDR1 SGHVS, CDR2 FNYEAQ. This CDR3 is built from 12 residues. The CDR3 DNA is TGTGCCAGCAGCAACGGAGACTATGGCTACACCTTC. Protein: CASSNGDYGYTF.

The V call is TRBV5-6, the J call TRBJ2-5; no definite D call. This CDR3 contains 16 residues. Trimming stripped 6 bases from V and 3 bases from J, with 21 bases between. Germline V gene data show CDR1 as SGHDT and CDR2 as YYEEEE. The CDR3 DNA sequence: TGTGCCAGCACCCTTTGGGCTCCCGATTACAAAGAGACCCAGTACTTC. The encoded protein is CASTLWAPDYKETQYF.

The V call is TRBV18, the J call TRBJ1-1, with a tentative D call TRBD1 (6 bases). V shed 3 bases and J shed 2 bases, with 10 bases lying between them. Germline V gene data show CDR1 as KGHSH and CDR2 as LQKENI. The CDR3 consists of 14 residues. The CDR3 spells CASSPGGTNTEAFF. The CDR3 bases are TGTGCCAGCTCACCGGGGGGGACAAACACTGAAGCTTTCTTT.

This sequence joins TRBV5-6 and TRBJ1-2, with 8 nucleotides matching TRBD1. The CDR3 has 14 amino acids. The junction had 5 bases not matched to a gene; V was cut back by 3 bases and J by 4 bases. CDR1 and CDR2 (germline): SGHDT, YYEEEE. CDR3 in DNA: TGTGCCAGCAGCTCCTCAGGGGGCGCCTATGGCTACACCTTC. As protein: CASSSSGGAYGYTF.

This clone was observed a single time. The rearrangement uses TRBV29-1 and TRBJ1-1, with no clear D. Germline CDR1 SQVTM, CDR2 ANQGSEA. V lost 3 bases and J lost 1, with 15 bases in between. This CDR3 region has 15 residues. The CDR3 DNA reads TGCAGCGTTGAGCGGACTGGTCTGGGGAACACTGAAGCTTTCTTT. Its translation: CSVERTGLGNTEAFF.

The chain combines TRBV15 with TRBJ1-3, with D unclear. Germline loops: CDR1 LNHNV, CDR2 YYDKDF (reference sequence). Trimming left V 5 bases short and J 4 bases short, with 9 bases between. This CDR3 region has 13 residues. This CDR3 is CATSDGGGNTIYF. The CDR3 DNA follows: TGTGCCACCAGCGACGGAGGGGGAAACACCATATATTTT.

V gene TRBV7-8 combines with J gene TRBJ2-2, with 7 bases that match TRBD1. Trimming removed 5 bases from V and 5 bases from J; junction bases left unmatched: 11. This CDR3 has 16 residues. CDR1 is SGHVS, CDR2 FQNEAQ, per germline. The CDR3 sequence is CASSADRAGETGELFF. The CDR3 DNA follows: TGTGCCAGCAGCGCTGACAGGGCTGGAGAGACCGGGGAGCTGTTTTTT.

This clone was seen more than once but under ten times. The V gene is TRBV5-4, the J gene TRBJ2-6, with D perhaps TRBD1 (5 bases). The CDR3 is 17 amino acids. The ends were cut back, 3 bases at V and 0 bases at J, with 13 bases in the middle. CDR1 is SGHNT, CDR2 YYREEE, per germline (reference sequence). The CDR3 sequence is CASSSTTGLSGANVLTF. The DNA of the CDR3 is TGTGCCAGCAGCTCTACCACAGGCCTCTCTGGGGCCAACGTCCTGACTTTC.

The V gene is TRBV28, the J gene TRBJ2-7; possible D gene TRBD2, 5 bases. Germline loops: CDR1 MDHEN, CDR2 SYDVKM. V lost 6 bases and J 4 bases, leaving 19 bases between the germline ends. This CDR3 is built from 15 residues. The CDR3 DNA follows: TGTGCCAGCAGGGCGGTCGTAGCGTTAACTTACGAGCAGTACTTC. The encoded protein is CASRAVVALTYEQYF.

The CDR3: CASGTRTGRSGNTGELFF. The CDR3 DNA reads as TGTGCTAGTGGTACCCGGACAGGGAGGTCTGGGAACACCGGGGAGCTGTTTTTT. This chain joins TRBV12-5 and TRBJ2-2, with 8 bases identical to TRBD1. Trimming removed 5 bases from V and 1 base from J; junction bases left unmatched: 12. CDR1 and CDR2 from the germline V gene are LGHNT and FRNRAP. The CDR3 consists of 18 residues. Full variable domain (missing parts from reference TRBV12-5 and TRBJ2-2): DARVTQTPRHKVTEMGQEVTMRCQPILGHNTVFWYRQTMMQGLELLAYFRNRAPLDDSGMPKDRFSAEMPDATLATLKIQPSEPRDSAVYFCASGTRTGRSGNTGELFFGEGSRLTVL.

This clone was seen a few times. The chain uses TRBV19 and TRBJ2-7; D is possibly TRBD2 (6 bases). Trimming left V 4 bases short and J 3 bases short, with 10 bases between. This CDR3 is 13 amino acids long. Germline V lookup: CDR1 LNHDA, CDR2 SQIVND (reference sequence). The CDR3 loop reads CASSSGVLYEQYF. In nucleotides, the CDR3 is TGTGCCAGTAGTAGCGGGGTGCTCTACGAGCAGTACTTC.

The chain combines TRBV6-5 with TRBJ2-1, with D possibly TRBD1 on 6 matching bases. The length of the CDR3 is 16 residues. Germline CDR1 and CDR2: MNHEY and SVGAGI. Trimming took off 2 bases at V and 5 bases at J, with 16 bases between the two ends. The CDR3 region is CASSYRDQGSNNEQFF. The CDR3 region has the DNA TGTGCCAGCAGTTACAGAGACCAGGGGTCTAACAATGAGCAGTTCTTC.

V and J are TRBV9 and TRBJ1-1, with TRBD1 matching 8 bases. The CDR3 length is 15 residues. Germline V gives CDR1 SGDLS, CDR2 YYNGEE. Trimming at V came to 3 bases and at J to 3 bases, leaving 7 bases not matched to a gene. The CDR3 loop is CASSEGQGADTEAFF. For the CDR3, the DNA is TGTGCCAGCAGCGAAGGACAGGGCGCCGACACTGAAGCTTTCTTT.

V and J are TRBV6-5 and TRBJ2-7; D uncertain. V was cut by 0 bases and J by 2 bases, with 11 bases left in between. CDR3 length equals 15 residues. The germline V gene has CDR1 MNHEY and CDR2 SVGAGI. This CDR3 is CASSYSGGTPYEQYF. DNA of the CDR3: TGTGCCAGCAGTTACTCCGGCGGCACCCCCTACGAGCAGTACTTC.

The rearrangement links TRBV9 to TRBJ2-1; 7 bases are shared with TRBD2. Per germline, CDR1 SGDLS and CDR2 YYNGEE. V was pared by 5 bases and J by 3 bases, with 2 bases of the junction left unmatched. CDR3 length: 13 amino acids. The chain's CDR3 is CASRGGSYNEQFF. CDR3 DNA sequence: TGTGCCAGCAGGGGCGGGAGCTACAATGAGCAGTTCTTC. Together with reference TRBV9 and TRBJ2-1, the CDR3 gives the full variable domain: DSGVTQTPKHLITATGQRVTLRCSPRSGDLSVYWYQQSLDQGLQFLIQYYNGEERAKGNILERFSAQQFPDLHSELNLSSLELGDSALYFCASRGGSYNEQFFGPGTRLTVL.

This sequence joins TRBV9 and TRBJ1-4, with TRBD1 matching 8 bases. Germline trimming cut 1 base from V and 8 bases from J; bases unmatched to any gene: 7. In germline, CDR1 is SGDLS, CDR2 YYNGEE. This CDR3 is built from 15 residues. CDR3 loop: CASSVRTGWEEKLFF. CDR3 nucleotide sequence: TGTGCCAGCAGCGTAAGGACAGGGTGGGAAGAAAAACTGTTTTTT.

This clone occurred once. The chain couples TRBV2 to TRBJ2-7; 8 bases agree with TRBD1. This CDR3 contains 13 residues. With V trimmed by 8 bases and J by 3 bases, 6 bases remained unmatched. The germline V gene encodes CDR1 SNHLY and CDR2 FYNNEI. The CDR3 region is CASLVQGVYEQYF. CDR3 bases: TGTGCCAGCCTGGTACAGGGGGTCTACGAGCAGTACTTC.

This rearrangement joins TRBV29-1 to TRBJ2-1; TRBD1 matches 8 bases. The CDR3 contains 16 residues. Per the germline V gene, CDR1 is SQVTM and CDR2 is ANQGSEA. V shed 1 base and J 2 bases; nucleotides not matched to a gene: 7. CDR3 DNA: TGCAGCGTTGAAGGGCCTGGACAGGGAACCTACAATGAGCAGTTCTTC. Translated: CSVEGPGQGTYNEQFF.

The CDR3 loop reads CASSEMVGTDNTEAFF. CDR3 DNA: TGTGCCAGCAGTGAAATGGTAGGGACAGACAACACTGAAGCTTTCTTT. V gene TRBV6-1 combines with J gene TRBJ1-1; TRBD1 matches at 7 bases. The germline V gene has CDR1 MNHNS and CDR2 SASEGT. The CDR3 is 16 residues long. After removal of 2 bases from V and 2 bases from J, the junction contained 8 bases not matched to a gene.

V usage is TRBV23-1 and J usage is TRBJ1-1, with D tentatively TRBD1 (6 bases). TRBV23-1 has ORF status, its function being uncertain. Trimming removed 2 bases at V and 0 bases at J, with 19 bases between. This CDR3 contains 18 residues. CDR3 protein: CASSQPNFRDTLNTEAFF. The CDR3 nucleotides read TGCGCCAGCAGTCAACCTAACTTCCGGGACACCTTGAACACTGAAGCTTTCTTT.

V and J are TRBV19 and TRBJ1-5, with unresolved D. V was shortened by 5 bases and J by 5 bases, with 10 bases between the two germline ends. CDR3 length equals 13 residues. Germline loops: CDR1 LNHDA, CDR2 SQIVND (reference sequence). Here the CDR3 reads CASSQSLDQPQHF. CDR3 nucleotide sequence: TGTGCCAGTAGTCAGTCTTTGGATCAGCCCCAGCATTTT.

This clone was counted a few times. The chain employs TRBV5-5 and TRBJ2-7; D unclear. The CDR3 covers 13 residues. CDR1 and CDR2 (germline): SGHKS, YYEKEE (reference sequence). The V end lost 0 bases, the J end lost 2 bases, and 6 bases lay between the germline ends. The CDR3 region is CASSLAQTYEQYF. As DNA, the CDR3 is TGTGCCAGCAGCTTGGCACAGACCTACGAGCAGTACTTC.

The CDR3 protein is CASRTGTGYGYTF. The CDR3 DNA follows: TGTGCCAGCAGGACCGGGACAGGCTATGGCTACACCTTC. V usage is TRBV2 and J usage is TRBJ1-2; 8 nucleotides line up with TRBD1. The ends lost 6 bases at V and 4 bases at J; junction bases unmatched: 4. Germline-derived CDR1 and CDR2 are SNHLY and FYNNEI. CDR3 length equals 13 residues.

This chain links TRBV9 with TRBJ2-1; the match to TRBD2 covers 7 bases. In germline, CDR1 is SGDLS, CDR2 YYNGEE. The CDR3 runs to 15 residues. Unmatched junction bases numbered 18, after V lost 3 bases and J lost 15 bases. The CDR3, as DNA: TGTGCCAGCAGCGAGGGACCGGGACTAAACGCCTTTAGGTTCTTC. Translation gives CASSEGPGLNAFRFF.

This chain connects TRBV7-7 to TRBJ2-6; 11 bases align to TRBD1. This CDR3 spans 16 amino acids. Trimming cost V 3 bases and J 2 bases; bases outside gene matches: 0. Germline V gene lookup returns CDR1 SSHAT and CDR2 FNYEAQ (reference sequence). The CDR3 region has the DNA TGTGCCAGCAGCTTGGGACAGGGGGCTGGGGCCAACGTCCTGACTTTC. Protein sequence: CASSLGQGAGANVLTF.

The rearrangement joins TRBV6-5 to TRBJ2-7, with TRBD1 as a possible D gene (6 bases). The CDR3 spans 13 residues. Per the germline V gene, CDR1 is MNHEY and CDR2 is SVGAGI. Trimming shortened V by 6 bases and J by 5 bases, and 14 bases separated the two germline ends. CDR3: CASRATGPNEQYF. The CDR3 nucleotides read TGTGCCAGCAGGGCGACAGGACCCAACGAGCAGTACTTC.

CDR3 protein: CASSQDSTGGNTIYF. DNA of the CDR3: TGTGCCAGCAGCCAAGATAGCACAGGTGGAAACACCATATATTTT. The chain joins TRBV3-1 (or the pseudogene TRBV3-2) to TRBJ1-3, with D maybe TRBD1 (5 bases). Germline V gene sequence: CDR1 LGHDT, CDR2 YNNKEL (reference sequence). The V end lost 0 bases, the J end lost 3 bases, and 9 bases lay between the germline ends. CDR3 length: 15 residues.

This chain connects TRBV7-9 to TRBJ2-1; 8 bases line up with TRBD1. The CDR3 length is 15 residues. CDR1 and CDR2 from the germline V gene are SEHNR and FQNEAQ (reference sequence). Unmatched junction bases numbered 6, after V lost 0 bases and J lost 8 bases. The CDR3 reads CASSLAGQGNHEQFF. The DNA for the CDR3 is TGTGCCAGCAGCTTAGCTGGACAGGGTAATCATGAGCAGTTCTTC.

This clone was picked up a small number of times. The CDR3 region has the DNA TGCAGCGTTGAAGTGCAAGGGGGAAACACTGAAGCTTTCTTT. Translating it yields CSVEVQGGNTEAFF. The chain links TRBV29-1 to TRBJ1-1; perhaps TRBD1 as D (6 bases). This CDR3 comprises 14 residues. Looked up from germline, CDR1 is SQVTM and CDR2 is ANQGSEA. V dropped 1 base and J dropped 2 bases, with 11 bases sitting between them.